The 8 T cell receptor beta chains presented below share a single source sample, sequenced in a study of T cells in Graves' hyperthyroidism and ophthalmopathy. RNA transcripts served as the template for amplifying TCR beta CDR3 regions. The TCR CDR3 was amplified in a first-round RT-PCR using the HTBI primer set. TCRdb re-derived calls from the multiplex PCR reads in MiXCR, one entry per CDR3 protein. The data contain 300,000 to 350,000 distinct CDR3 sequences, roughly 20% of them seen just once; the ten biggest clones take up 15% to 18%. Sequenced sample: blood. The source of these receptors is a woman aged 40 to 50 with Graves' ophthalmopathy.

This clonotype was recorded many times. This chain joins TRBV12-3 or TRBV12-4 and TRBJ2-7; TRBD2 might be the D (6 bases). Trimming took 1 base from V and 3 from J, leaving 10 bases between them. The CDR3 has 14 residues. The CDR3 here is CASSLGDSYYEQYF. The CDR3 DNA follows: TGTGCCAGCAGTTTAGGGGACTCCTACTACGAGCAGTACTTC.

This clonotype was found many times. The V gene is TRBV5-1, the J gene TRBJ2-5, with TRBD2 as a possible D gene (6 bases). Germline V gives CDR1 SGHRS, CDR2 YFSETQ. The CDR3 is 14 amino acids. The V gene lost 0 bases and the J gene lost 3 bases, with 9 bases spanning the gap. The CDR3 sequence: CASSLATREETQYF. The CDR3 DNA follows: TGCGCCAGCAGCTTGGCGACTAGGGAAGAGACCCAGTACTTC.

This clonotype was picked up many times. The chain uses TRBV2 and TRBJ2-5; D is possibly TRBD1 (5 bases). Germline V gene data show CDR1 as SNHLY and CDR2 as FYNNEI. CDR3 length: 12 amino acids. V dropped 6 bases and J dropped 2 bases, with 7 bases sitting between them. The CDR3 DNA reads TGTGCCAGCAGGGACACACAAGAGACCCAGTACTTC. This translates into CASRDTQETQYF.

The rearrangement links TRBV20-1 to TRBJ2-7; D ambiguous. Trimming removed 1 base at V and 0 bases at J, with 16 bases between. The CDR3 is made up of 16 amino acids. CDR1 and CDR2 from the germline V gene are DFQATT and SNEGSKA (reference sequence). The CDR3 loop is CSARAFVLGSSYEQYF. The CDR3 bases are TGCAGTGCTAGAGCTTTTGTACTGGGCAGCTCCTACGAGCAGTACTTC.

This clonotype occurred many times. V usage is TRBV19 and J usage is TRBJ2-3; 10 positions match TRBD1. V was pared by 6 bases and J by 0 bases, with 3 bases of the junction left unmatched. This CDR3 is 15 amino acids long. The V gene's germline CDR1 is LNHDA and CDR2 SQIVND (reference sequence). The chain's CDR3 is CASRGTGASTDTQYF. The CDR3 DNA is TGTGCCAGTAGAGGGACAGGGGCTAGCACAGATACGCAGTATTTT. The full variable domain, in which reference TRBV19 and TRBJ2-3 provide the parts outside the CDR3, is DGGITQSPKYLFRKEGQNVTLSCEQNLNHDAMYWYRQDPGQGLRLIYYSQIVNDFQKGDIAEGYSVSREKKESFPLTVTSAQKNPTAFYLCASRGTGASTDTQYFGPGTRLTVL.

At least ten counts were recorded for this clonotype. This chain connects TRBV30 to TRBJ2-5; 9 nucleotides line up with TRBD2. CDR1 is GTSNPN, CDR2 SVGIG, per germline (reference sequence). V shed 5 bases and J 5 bases; nucleotides not matched to a gene: 9. CDR3 length: 14 amino acids. CDR3 amino acids: CAWSSGNWEETQYF. CDR3 nucleotide sequence: TGTGCCTGGTCTAGCGGGAATTGGGAGGAGACCCAGTACTTC.

This clonotype has ten or more counts. This chain joins TRBV27 and TRBJ1-6; tentative D call: TRBD1 (5 bases). Germline CDR1 MNHEY, CDR2 SMNVEV (reference sequence). V was cut by 5 bases and J by 10 bases, with 9 bases left in between. CDR3 length equals 12 residues. Written as DNA, the CDR3 is TGTGCCAGCAGTCGACAGTCCTCACCCCTCCACTTT. Amino acids: CASSRQSSPLHF.

The rearrangement uses TRBV12-3 or TRBV12-4 and TRBJ1-1; the match to TRBD1 covers 7 bases. V trimming: 7 bases; J trimming: 1 base; junction bases outside the gene matches: 9. CDR3 length: 15 residues. The DNA of the CDR3 is TGTGCCAGCAAGCGAGCAGGGGGTCCGAACACTGAAGCTTTCTTT. Translation: CASKRAGGPNTEAFF.